A selection of T cell receptor beta chains follows, all from one sample in a study of T cells in Graves' hyperthyroidism and ophthalmopathy. MiXCR was run by TCRdb on the multiplex PCR reads, yielding one entry per CDR3 protein. The sample consists of about 500,000 distinct CDR3 sequences, around 15% of them appearing once. Sequenced sample: blood. The receptors come from a woman aged 30 to 39 with Graves' ophthalmopathy. The CDR3 runs from the conserved cysteine through the conserved F or W. D genes are given only for firm matches. For some rows the clone size is stated as once, few or many, or as a class when expanded; others skip it.

v_call,d_call,j_call,clone_size,cdr3_aa,cdr3_nt
TRBV6-1,-,TRBJ2-1,few,CASSELRINNEQFF,TGTGCCAGCAGTGAACTGCGGATAAACAATGAGCAGTTCTTC
TRBV7-3,TRBD1,TRBJ1-2,few,CASSITGTGGFGYTF,TGTGCCAGCAGCATAACCGGGACAGGGGGCTTTGGCTACACCTTC
TRBV7-9,-,TRBJ1-1,-,CASSPGVPTEAFF,TGTGCCAGCAGCCCGGGGGTGCCTACTGAAGCTTTCTTT
TRBV6-4,-,TRBJ2-1,-,CASSVVIGSYNEQFF,TGTGCCAGCAGTGTTGTGATCGGCTCCTACAATGAGCAGTTCTTC
TRBV7-2,TRBD2,TRBJ2-1,many,CASSLAAGGSSYNEQFF,TGTGCCAGCAGCTTAGCGGCGGGGGGGAGCTCCTACAATGAGCAGTTCTTC
TRBV12-3/TRBV12-4,-,TRBJ2-7,few,CASKMGRGAPLEQYF,TGTGCCAGCAAAATGGGGAGGGGGGCCCCCCTCGAGCAGTACTTC
TRBV12-5,-,TRBJ2-2,-,CASGLVRFGTGELFF,TGTGCTAGTGGTTTGGTACGGTTTGGTACCGGGGAGCTGTTTTTT
TRBV6-1,TRBD1,TRBJ1-6,few,CASSGDRGSPLHF,TGTGCCAGCAGTGGGGACAGGGGCTCACCCCTCCACTTT
TRBV5-6,TRBD1,TRBJ1-6,few,CASSRDRSPLHF,TGTGCCAGCAGCCGGGACAGATCACCCCTCCACTTT
TRBV20-1,TRBD2,TRBJ2-7,many,CSARVASGYEQYF,TGCAGTGCTAGAGTGGCTAGCGGATACGAGCAGTACTTC
TRBV4-2,TRBD1,TRBJ2-1,-,CASSQDGTGGINEQFF,TGTGCCAGCAGCCAAGACGGGACAGGGGGCATAAATGAGCAGTTCTTC
TRBV12-3/TRBV12-4,TRBD1,TRBJ2-1,-,CASSPGQVVLTQFF,TGTGCCAGCAGTCCGGGACAGGTCGTACTTACGCAGTTCTTC
TRBV19,TRBD1,TRBJ1-5,-,CASSHMRTGAQPQHF,TGTGCCAGTAGTCATATGAGGACAGGGGCGCAGCCCCAGCATTTT
TRBV12-3/TRBV12-4,TRBD2,TRBJ2-2,-,CASSPTSGSWGELFF,TGTGCCAGCAGTCCTACTAGCGGGAGTTGGGGGGAGCTGTTTTTT
TRBV29-1,-,TRBJ1-1,-,CSVENSLEAFF,TGCAGCGTTGAAAACAGCCTTGAAGCTTTCTTT
TRBV7-3,-,TRBJ2-6,few,CASSLVSLPGANVLTF,TGTGCCAGCAGCTTAGTGTCCCTCCCTGGGGCCAACGTCCTGACTTTC
TRBV9,-,TRBJ1-3,few,CASSVGGLVDTIYF,TGTGCCAGCAGCGTAGGAGGTCTTGTAGACACCATATATTTT
TRBV20-1,-,TRBJ2-1,few,CSAKGWTAEKQFF,TGCAGTGCTAAAGGGTGGACGGCAGAGAAGCAGTTCTTC
TRBV19,-,TRBJ1-5,-,CASSIRQNQPQHF,TGTGCCAGTAGTATCAGGCAGAATCAGCCCCAGCATTTT
TRBV6-1,-,TRBJ1-2,few,CASFNRLNYGYTF,TGTGCCAGCTTTAACAGACTTAACTATGGCTACACCTTC
TRBV28,TRBD1,TRBJ2-6,many,CATRQGAAGANVLTF,TGTGCCACCCGGCAGGGGGCAGCTGGGGCCAACGTCCTGACTTTC
TRBV7-2,TRBD2,TRBJ2-1,-,CASSLGGKKQFF,TGTGCCAGCAGCCTCGGGGGGAAGAAGCAGTTCTTC
TRBV20-1,-,TRBJ2-1,many,CSAAPLESYNEQFF,TGCAGTGCTGCACCCTTAGAATCCTACAATGAGCAGTTCTTC
TRBV5-8,TRBD1,TRBJ2-1,few,CASSLRDRANNEQFF,TGTGCCAGCAGCTTGCGGGACAGGGCAAACAATGAGCAGTTCTTC
TRBV6-1,-,TRBJ2-7,-,CASSEWLASSYEQYF,TGTGCCAGCAGTGAATGGCTAGCGAGCTCCTACGAGCAGTACTTC
TRBV28,-,TRBJ2-1,-,CASIPRALVNEQFF,TGTGCCAGCATACCCAGGGCCCTAGTCAATGAGCAGTTCTTC
TRBV28,-,TRBJ2-5,many,CASSFRGPARETQYF,TGTGCCAGCAGTTTTCGGGGACCGGCCAGGGAGACCCAGTACTTC
TRBV6-9,-,TRBJ2-4,few,CASSYVPVREDIQYF,TGTGCCAGCAGTTATGTCCCCGTCCGGGAAGACATTCAGTACTTC
TRBV6-1,-,TRBJ1-1,-,CASSPRERAFF,TGTGCCAGCAGTCCCAGGGAGAGAGCTTTCTTT
TRBV2,-,TRBJ2-4,many,CASTTLGGAKNIQYF,TGTGCCAGCACCACCCTTGGGGGCGCCAAAAACATTCAGTACTTC
TRBV20-1,-,TRBJ1-2,-,CSARDLAPQADGYTF,TGCAGTGCTAGAGATTTAGCGCCTCAAGCGGATGGCTACACCTTC
TRBV5-1,TRBD2,TRBJ2-7,many,CASSLEAGDGYEQYF,TGCGCCAGCAGCTTGGAGGCGGGAGACGGGTACGAGCAGTACTTC
TRBV11-2,-,TRBJ1-6,once,CASSLWGESSPLHF,TGTGCCAGCAGCTTATGGGGGGAGTCTTCACCCCTCCACTTT
TRBV7-3,TRBD1,TRBJ2-7,few,CASSQTGFPSYEQYF,TGTGCCAGCAGCCAGACAGGGTTCCCTTCCTACGAGCAGTACTTC
TRBV27,TRBD2,TRBJ2-7,many,CASSGLAGAGEQYF,TGTGCCAGCTCGGGACTAGCGGGAGCGGGGGAGCAGTACTTC
TRBV6-2/TRBV6-3,-,TRBJ2-4,many,CASSRLAAGGSKNIQYF,TGTGCCAGCAGTCGACTCGCCGCCGGGGGATCCAAAAACATTCAGTACTTC
TRBV7-9,TRBD1,TRBJ2-7,many,CASSNQGQGIYEQYF,TGTGCCAGCAGCAACCAGGGACAGGGTATTTACGAGCAGTACTTC
TRBV12-3/TRBV12-4,TRBD1,TRBJ1-6,many,CASSRDRDNSPLHF,TGTGCCAGCAGTAGGGACAGGGACAATTCACCCCTCCACTTT
TRBV30,-,TRBJ1-3,many,CAWTTATGNTIYF,TGTGCCTGGACGACAGCGACTGGAAACACCATATATTTT
TRBV27,-,TRBJ2-7,many,CASSLGVAAYEQYF,TGTGCCAGCAGTTTAGGCGTAGCAGCCTACGAGCAGTACTTC
TRBV11-3,-,TRBJ2-5,-,CASSLDGPSELVETQYF,TGTGCCAGCAGCTTAGATGGTCCCAGCGAGTTGGTGGAGACCCAGTACTTC
TRBV16,-,TRBJ2-7,few,CASSPLRTETEQYF,TGTGCCAGCAGCCCTTTAAGGACAGAGACCGAGCAGTACTTC
TRBV20-1,TRBD1,TRBJ1-1,-,CSASLRGRTEAFF,TGCAGTGCTAGCCTCAGGGGGCGAACTGAAGCTTTCTTT
TRBV7-3,TRBD2,TRBJ2-6,-,CASSLGGTTFSGANVLTF,TGTGCCAGCAGCTTAGGGGGGACTACATTCTCTGGGGCCAACGTCCTGACTTTC
TRBV6-2/TRBV6-3,-,TRBJ2-3,few,CASSYWLATDTQYF,TGTGCCAGCAGTTATTGGCTAGCTACAGATACGCAGTATTTT